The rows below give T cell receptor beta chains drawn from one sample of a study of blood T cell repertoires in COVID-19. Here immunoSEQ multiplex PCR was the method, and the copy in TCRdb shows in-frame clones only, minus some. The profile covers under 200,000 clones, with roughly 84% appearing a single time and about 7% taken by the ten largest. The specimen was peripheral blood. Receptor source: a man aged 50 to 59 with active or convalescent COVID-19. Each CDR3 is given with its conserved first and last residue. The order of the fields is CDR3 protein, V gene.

CASSLRGYEQYF	TRBV7-2
CASSLSGTGLEQYF	TRBV7-8
CASSLKGGANTEAFF	TRBV5-4
CSASTGNTEAFF	TRBV29-1
CASSLVAGGIDEQFF	TRBV7-2
CASSEGPGENYEQYF	TRBV2
CASSEWSNEQFF	TRBV25-1
CASSPRLDSQETQYF	TRBV6-5
CASSFGDRGLGYTF	TRBV28
CASSLDSGTDTQYF	TRBV5-8
CASSRRAWDLYEQYF	TRBV19
CASSQETSGRYNEQFF	TRBV4-3
CASSVHHTTNEKLFF	TRBV27
CASSLTGAGELFF	TRBV7-3
CASSLRAGPGELFF	TRBV5-1
CSADRGNEQFF	TRBV20-1
CATSRDKTSGNGFKNIQYF	TRBV15
CASSQSEAGGAFF	TRBV16
CASSSNGQTYNEQFF	TRBV7-2
CASSLESGEQFF	TRBV5-4
CASSGTGEGNQPQHF	TRBV2
CASSSEADLYEQYF	TRBV14
CASSLSRREETQYF	TRBV5-4
CASSSGGSYEQYF	TRBV5-1
CASSLFPGVAGEKLFF	TRBV27
CASSPPGTGSNEQFF	TRBV7-7
CASSLSIGGWTSGSYNEQFF	TRBV27
CASSLELLSYEQYF	TRBV11-3
CAWTKNRGSGEKLFF	TRBV30
CASSTGTGNNSPLHF	TRBV7-6
CASSAGRVTEAFF	TRBV7-2
CASSYSSQAPGNTIYF	TRBV6-6
CASGSGGANQPQHF	TRBV9
CATGQGTGLAGELFF	TRBV24-1
CASREGQGGSYEQYF	TRBV2
CASSGYRGPNYGYTF	TRBV7-9
CASSFLTGNTEAFF	TRBV28
CAWSRGYNTAVEKLFF	TRBV30
CASRGQGASEQFF	TRBV19
CASIPGQGHQPQHF	TRBV19
CASSIGDRANEKLFF	TRBV19
CASSAVPGQGAIDEQFF	TRBV25-1
CASTPRGGRDEKLFF	TRBV19
CATSDPRLAGKTGELFF	TRBV24-1
CASSFEGGPWEQYF	TRBV7-2
CATSTGTSYGYTF	TRBV15
CASSWGQGSNQPQHF	TRBV5-6
CASSPSVNQPQHF	TRBV19
CASSSTSGVKTQYF	TRBV7-9
CASSVGGGDNQPQHF	TRBV9
CASSSRGLQVSPLHF	TRBV28
CATSDFSGSGETQYF	TRBV24-1
CASSFLGQGFSYTF	TRBV7-9
CASSYHNSGRETQYF	TRBV6-5
CASSQGLAGYNEQFF	TRBV6-2/TRBV6-3
CASSGLFNQPQHF	TRBV28
CASTNRDLGGYTF	TRBV3-1/TRBV3-2
CASSSSGRAHEQFF	TRBV6-4